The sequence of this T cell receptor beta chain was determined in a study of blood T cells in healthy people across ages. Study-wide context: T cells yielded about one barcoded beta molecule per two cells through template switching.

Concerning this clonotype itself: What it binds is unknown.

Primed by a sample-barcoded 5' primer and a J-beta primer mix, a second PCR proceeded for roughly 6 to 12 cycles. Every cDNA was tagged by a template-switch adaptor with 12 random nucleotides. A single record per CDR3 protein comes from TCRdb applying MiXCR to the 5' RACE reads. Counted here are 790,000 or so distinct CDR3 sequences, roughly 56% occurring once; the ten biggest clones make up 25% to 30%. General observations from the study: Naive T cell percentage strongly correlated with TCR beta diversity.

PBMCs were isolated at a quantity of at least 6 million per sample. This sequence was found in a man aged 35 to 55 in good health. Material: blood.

Written as DNA, the CDR3 is TGTGCCAGCAGCCCCGGGACTGCTTCCGTAACGTTCTTC. It codes for CASSPGTASVTFF. The chain links TRBV3-1 to TRBJ2-1; D is possibly TRBD2 (6 bases). Trimming shortened V by 4 bases and J by 15 bases, and 19 bases separated the two germline ends. The CDR3 sequence is 13 residues long. Germline V gene data show CDR1 as LGHDT and CDR2 as YNNKEL (reference sequence).